This T cell receptor (beta chain) was sequenced for a study of radiation and T cells in renal cell carcinoma. This sample's time point: blood 4 weeks post-SBRT, at nephrectomy. The treatment: 15 Gy SBRT to primary tumor, nephrectomy 4 weeks later. Measured with immunoSEQ multiplex PCR; TCRdb has only the in-frame clones, and not every one. The sample has 140,000 or so clones, around 88% seen once. There are 14 residues in the CDR3. Germline CDR1 and CDR2: MNHEY and SVGAGI. V lost 6 bases, J lost 7 bases, and 15 bases lay in between. This TCR was recovered from a woman in her forties or fifties with renal cell carcinoma. J is TRBJ1-4 and V is TRBV6-5; weak D call: TRBD1 (6 bases). This sample comprised blood, obtained from a patient whose treatment included radiotherapy and nephrectomy. The CDR3 loop reads CASRWDTRSEKLFF. The CDR3 DNA is TGTGCCAGCAGGTGGGACACCAGAAGTGAAAAACTGTTTTTT.